This T cell receptor (beta chain) was found in a study of vaccination and CD4 T cells after COVID-19. Whole-study context: Diagnosis preceded the drawing of post-COVID samples by a median approximately 100 days (range 35 to 161). Post-vaccine sampling followed dose two by a median about 72 days (range 14 to 241).

Germline assignment: CDR1 DFQATT and CDR2 SNEGSKA (reference sequence). This CDR3 has 14 amino acids. V dropped 3 bases and J dropped 4 bases, with 12 bases sitting between them. This clonotype was seen more than once but under ten times. Its specificity is not known. The Oncomine TCR Beta short-read assay was applied to DNA of cultured CD4+ T cells. TCRdb reprocessed the PCR reads with MiXCR, giving one entry per CDR3 protein. The sample holds fewer than 15,000 distinct CDR3 sequences; 56% are singletons and the top ten take approximately 12%. As for treatment: approximately 10-day PBMC culture with coronavirus spike peptide pools or control peptides (ViraFEST assay). ViraFEST stimulated the growth of antigen-specific T cells using peptide pools and subsequently profiled their TCRs by sequencing.

The source of this sequence is a human donor who had recovered from COVID-19. Sequenced: CD4+ T cells from blood, cultured in vitro. The V and J genes are TRBV20-1 and TRBJ2-2; tentatively, D is TRBD2 (6 bases). CDR3 coding DNA: TGCAGTGCTAGCGGGAGCGGCGGCACCGGGGAGCTGTTTTTT. Translating it yields CSASGSGGTGELFF.